This TCR beta chain was captured by sequencing in a study of blood T cell repertoires in COVID-19. Turning to the study itself: PBMCs, B-cell-depleted T cells, or T cells provided the cDNA or gDNA that made up the material.

Data came from immunoSEQ multiplex PCR; TCRdb stores just in-frame clones and leaves some out. This sample has hundreds of thousands of clones, with around 91% found just once. The J segment lost 3 bases and the V segment lost 5 bases, leaving 8 bases of the junction unmatched. Germline-derived CDR1 and CDR2 are SGHDT and YYEEEE. This CDR3 has 16 residues. The source is a woman aged 18 to 35 who had recovered from COVID-19. Sample: PBMCs or T cells enriched from blood (not recorded which). V gene TRBV5-6 combines with J gene TRBJ1-6; 7 bases are a match to TRBD1. The CDR3: CASSEPGQLYNSPLHF. The CDR3 region has the DNA TGTGCCAGCAGTGAACCGGGACAGCTCTATAATTCACCCCTCCACTTT.